The clone carrying this TCR beta chain has more than one count but fewer than ten. Antigen specificity is unknown. This specimen belongs to a study of T-cell reconstitution after alpha-beta-depleted transplantation in children. The CDR3 loop spans 14 amino acids. V was clipped by 7 bases and J by 4 bases, with 14 bases between them. Unique molecular identifiers were used in preparing the TCRbeta library. A single record per CDR3 protein comes from TCRdb applying MiXCR to the PCR reads. Of almost 600,000 distinct CDR3 sequences in the sample, over 20% are singletons; the top ten hold around 36%. The study's findings and limits: Alpha-beta T cells about two months after transplant reportedly derived from several hundred expanded graft clones.

This chain uses TRBV12-3 or TRBV12-4 with TRBJ2-1; D uncertain. The TCR comes from a boy under two years old with Wiskott-Aldrich syndrome, due to receive a stem cell transplant. This sample comprised PBMCs, obtained before TCRalphabeta/CD19-depleted stem cell transplant. In DNA, the CDR3 is TGTGCCAGCACCCTTAAGCGCATATACAATGAGCAGTTCTTC. Translation: CASTLKRIYNEQFF.